Detailed here is one T cell receptor (beta chain). This specimen comes from a study of blood T cell repertoires in COVID-19. Across the whole study: Researchers got acute and convalescent COVID-19 samples from the United States, Italy and Spain.

The germline V gene encodes CDR1 KGHSH and CDR2 LQKENI. V dropped 3 bases and J dropped 0 bases, with 11 bases sitting between them. This CDR3 spans 16 amino acids. Per the original data handling: Counts of nucleated cells, estimated from reference gene primer amplification, were obtained. Generated by immunoSEQ multiplex PCR, the TCRdb table keeps only in-frame clones and is missing some. V and J calls plus clone size are reproduced from that table; the DNA served to infer D and trimming. The sample includes around 63,000 clones, 79% of them seen just once. This receptor was identified in a human donor in a cohort sampled during active COVID-19. What was sequenced was peripheral blood. The V call is TRBV18, the J call TRBJ1-4; D call uncertain. CDR3 DNA sequence: TGTGCCAGCTCACCCCTTCGAGGTGCAACTAATGAAAAACTGTTTTTT. Translated: CASSPLRGATNEKLFF.